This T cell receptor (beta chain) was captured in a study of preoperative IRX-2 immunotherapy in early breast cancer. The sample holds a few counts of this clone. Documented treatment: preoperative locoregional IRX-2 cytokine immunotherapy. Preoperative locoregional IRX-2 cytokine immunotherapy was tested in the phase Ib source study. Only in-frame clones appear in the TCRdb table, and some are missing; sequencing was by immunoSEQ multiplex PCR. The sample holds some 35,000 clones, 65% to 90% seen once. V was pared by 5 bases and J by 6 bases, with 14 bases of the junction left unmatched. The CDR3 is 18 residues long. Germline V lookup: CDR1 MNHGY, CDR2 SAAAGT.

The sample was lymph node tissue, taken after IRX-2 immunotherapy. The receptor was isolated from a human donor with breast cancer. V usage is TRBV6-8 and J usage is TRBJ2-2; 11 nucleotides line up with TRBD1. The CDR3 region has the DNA TGTGCCAGCAGTGGAACCCCGGGACAGGGGGTCGGGTCCGGGGAGCTGTTTTTT. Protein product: CASSGTPGQGVGSGELFF.